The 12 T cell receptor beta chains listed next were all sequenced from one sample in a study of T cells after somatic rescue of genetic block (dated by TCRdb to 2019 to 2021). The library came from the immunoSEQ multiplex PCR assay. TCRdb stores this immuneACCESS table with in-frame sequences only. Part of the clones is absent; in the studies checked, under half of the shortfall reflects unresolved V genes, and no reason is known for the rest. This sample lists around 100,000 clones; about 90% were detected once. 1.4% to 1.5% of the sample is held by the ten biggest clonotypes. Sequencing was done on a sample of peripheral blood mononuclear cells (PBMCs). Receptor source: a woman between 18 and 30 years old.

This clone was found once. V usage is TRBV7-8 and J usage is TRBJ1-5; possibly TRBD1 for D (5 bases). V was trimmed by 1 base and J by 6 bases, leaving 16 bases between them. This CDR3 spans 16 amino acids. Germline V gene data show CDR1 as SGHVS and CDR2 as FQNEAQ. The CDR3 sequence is CASSLGGDLRVQPQHF. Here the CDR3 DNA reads TGTGCCAGCAGCTTAGGTGGGGACCTCAGGGTTCAGCCCCAGCATTTT.

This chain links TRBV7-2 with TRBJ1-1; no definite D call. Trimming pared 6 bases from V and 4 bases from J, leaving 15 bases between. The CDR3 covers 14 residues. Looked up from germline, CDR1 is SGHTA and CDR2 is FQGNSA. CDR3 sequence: CASSPGRVGTEAFF. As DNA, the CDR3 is TGTGCCAGCAGTCCAGGTCGGGTAGGCACTGAAGCTTTCTTT.

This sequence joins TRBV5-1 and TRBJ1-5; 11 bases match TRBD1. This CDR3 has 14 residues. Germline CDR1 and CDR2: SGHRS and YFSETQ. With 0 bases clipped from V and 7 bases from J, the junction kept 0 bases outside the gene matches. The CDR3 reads CASSLGTGGQPQHF. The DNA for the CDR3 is TGCGCCAGCAGCTTGGGGACAGGGGGCCAGCCCCAGCATTTT.

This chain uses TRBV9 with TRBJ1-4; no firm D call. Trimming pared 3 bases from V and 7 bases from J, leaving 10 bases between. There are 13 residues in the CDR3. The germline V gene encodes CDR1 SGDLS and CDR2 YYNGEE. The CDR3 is CASSGPWSEKLFF. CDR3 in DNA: TGTGCCAGCAGCGGGCCTTGGAGTGAAAAACTGTTTTTT.

The CDR3 loop reads CASSPLTGNTGELFF. Here the CDR3 DNA reads TGTGCCAGCAGCCCCCTGACAGGGAACACCGGGGAGCTGTTTTTT. The chain has TRBV11-2 and TRBJ2-2; D is possibly TRBD1 (6 bases). Germline V gene sequence: CDR1 SGHAT, CDR2 FQNNGV. This CDR3 spans 15 amino acids. V gave up 5 bases and J gave up 1 base, with 11 bases separating them.

The CDR3 DNA is TGTGCCAGCAGCCCCCGACGGCGTACAGGGCCAGATACGCAGTATTTT. Translated: CASSPRRRTGPDTQYF. The rearrangement links TRBV4-2 to TRBJ2-3; perhaps TRBD1 as D (6 bases). The germline gives CDR1 LGHNA, CDR2 YNFKEQ. CDR3 length equals 16 residues. V was shortened by 4 bases and J by 4 bases, with 18 bases between the two germline ends.

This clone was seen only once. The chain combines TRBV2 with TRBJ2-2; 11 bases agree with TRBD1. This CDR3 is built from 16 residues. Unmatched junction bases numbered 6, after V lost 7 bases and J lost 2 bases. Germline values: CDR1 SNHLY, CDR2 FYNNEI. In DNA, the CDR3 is TGTGCCAGCACCCTGGACAGGGGGCGAAACACCGGGGAGCTGTTTTTT. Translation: CASTLDRGRNTGELFF.

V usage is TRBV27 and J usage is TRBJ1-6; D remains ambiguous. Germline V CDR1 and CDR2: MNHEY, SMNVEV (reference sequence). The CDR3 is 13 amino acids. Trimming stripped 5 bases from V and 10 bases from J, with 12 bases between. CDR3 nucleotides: TGTGCCAGCAGTCCCACTCCGTTCTCACCCCTCCACTTT. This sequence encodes CASSPTPFSPLHF.

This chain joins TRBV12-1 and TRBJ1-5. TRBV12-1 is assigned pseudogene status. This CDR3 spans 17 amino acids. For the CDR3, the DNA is TGTGCCAGCAGCTTGGAGGGGAGGGAGGGACGCAATCAGCCCCAGCATTTT. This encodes CASSLEGREGRNQPQHF.

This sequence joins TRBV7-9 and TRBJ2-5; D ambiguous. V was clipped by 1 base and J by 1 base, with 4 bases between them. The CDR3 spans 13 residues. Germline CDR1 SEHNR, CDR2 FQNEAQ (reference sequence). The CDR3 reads CASSLGSQETQYF. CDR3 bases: TGTGCCAGCAGCTTAGGCTCCCAAGAGACCCAGTACTTC.

This CDR3 is CASSNSDQGNRGRWEKLFF. The CDR3, as DNA: TGTGCCAGCAGCAACTCGGACCAGGGGAACAGGGGGCGATGGGAAAAACTGTTTTTT. The chain couples TRBV21-1 to TRBJ1-4; TRBD1 is taken as the D call from the table, unchecked against the DNA. TRBV21-1 is a known pseudogene. This CDR3 has 19 amino acids.

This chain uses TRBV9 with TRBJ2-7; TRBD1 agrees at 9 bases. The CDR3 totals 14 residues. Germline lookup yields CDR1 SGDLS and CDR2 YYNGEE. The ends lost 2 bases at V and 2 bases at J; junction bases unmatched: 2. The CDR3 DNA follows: TGTGCCAGCAGCGTCGGACAGGGGACCTACGAGCAGTACTTC. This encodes CASSVGQGTYEQYF.